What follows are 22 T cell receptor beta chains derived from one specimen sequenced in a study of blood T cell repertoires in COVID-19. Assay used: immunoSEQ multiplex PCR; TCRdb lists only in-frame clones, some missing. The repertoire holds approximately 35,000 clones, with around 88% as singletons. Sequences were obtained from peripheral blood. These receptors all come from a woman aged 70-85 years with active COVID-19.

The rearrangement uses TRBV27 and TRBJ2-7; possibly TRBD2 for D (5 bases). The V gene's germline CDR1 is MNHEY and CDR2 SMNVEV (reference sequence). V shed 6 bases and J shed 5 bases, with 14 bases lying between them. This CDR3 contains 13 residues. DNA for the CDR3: TGTGCCAGCAGCCTCCGAGAGGGAGACGAGCAGTACTTC. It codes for CASSLREGDEQYF.

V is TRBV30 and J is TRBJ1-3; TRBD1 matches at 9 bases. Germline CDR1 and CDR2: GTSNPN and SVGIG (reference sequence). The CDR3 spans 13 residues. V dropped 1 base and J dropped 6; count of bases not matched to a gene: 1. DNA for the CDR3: TGTGCCTGGAGTGGGACAGGGGAAAACACCATATATTTT. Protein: CAWSGTGENTIYF. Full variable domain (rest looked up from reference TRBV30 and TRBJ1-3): SQTIHQWPATLVQPVGSPLSLECTVEGTSNPNLYWYRQAAGRGLQLLFYSVGIGQISSEVPQNLSASRPQDRQFILSSKKLLLSDSGFYLCAWSGTGENTIYFGEGSWLTVV.

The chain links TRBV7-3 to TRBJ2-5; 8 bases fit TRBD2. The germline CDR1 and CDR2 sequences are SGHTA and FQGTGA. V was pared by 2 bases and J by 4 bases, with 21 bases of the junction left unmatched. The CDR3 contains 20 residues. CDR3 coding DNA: TGTGCCAGCAGCTTACGCGGGGGGTCGGCTAGGGTAGCGGGGACAGAGACCCAGTACTTC. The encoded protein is CASSLRGGSARVAGTETQYF. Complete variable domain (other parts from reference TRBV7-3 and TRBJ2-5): GAGVSQTPSNKVTEKGKYVELRCDPISGHTALYWYRQSLGQGPEFLIYFQGTGAADDSGLPNDRFFAVRPEGSVSTLKIQRTERGDSAVYLCASSLRGGSARVAGTETQYFGPGTRLLVL.

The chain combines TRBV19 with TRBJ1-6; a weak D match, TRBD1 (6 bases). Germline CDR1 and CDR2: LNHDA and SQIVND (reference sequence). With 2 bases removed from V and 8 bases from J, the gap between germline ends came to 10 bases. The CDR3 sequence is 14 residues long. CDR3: CASSISRGDSPLHF. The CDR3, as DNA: TGTGCCAGTAGTATAAGCAGGGGTGATTCACCCCTCCACTTT. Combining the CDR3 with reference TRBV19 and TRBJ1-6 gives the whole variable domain DGGITQSPKYLFRKEGQNVTLSCEQNLNHDAMYWYRQDPGQGLRLIYYSQIVNDFQKGDIAEGYSVSREKKESFPLTVTSAQKNPTAFYLCASSISRGDSPLHFGNGTRLTVT.

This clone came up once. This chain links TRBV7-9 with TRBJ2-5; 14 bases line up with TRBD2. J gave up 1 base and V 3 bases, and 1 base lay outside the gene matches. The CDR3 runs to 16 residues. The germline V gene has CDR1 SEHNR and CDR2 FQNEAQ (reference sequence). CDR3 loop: CASSLGTSGSQETQYF. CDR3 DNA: TGTGCCAGCAGCTTGGGGACTAGCGGGAGCCAAGAGACCCAGTACTTC.

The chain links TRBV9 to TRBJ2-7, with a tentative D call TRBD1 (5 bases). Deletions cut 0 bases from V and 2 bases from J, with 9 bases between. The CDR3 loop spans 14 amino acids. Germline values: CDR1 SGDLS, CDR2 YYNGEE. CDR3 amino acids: CASSVDQGPYEQYF. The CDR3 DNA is TGTGCCAGCAGCGTAGATCAGGGTCCCTACGAGCAGTACTTC.

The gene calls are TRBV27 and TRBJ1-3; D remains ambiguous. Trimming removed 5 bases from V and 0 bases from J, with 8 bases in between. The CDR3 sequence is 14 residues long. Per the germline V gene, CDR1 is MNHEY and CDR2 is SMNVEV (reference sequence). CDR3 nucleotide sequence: TGTGCCAGCAGTCCGGGGTCCTCTGGAAACACCATATATTTT. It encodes CASSPGSSGNTIYF.

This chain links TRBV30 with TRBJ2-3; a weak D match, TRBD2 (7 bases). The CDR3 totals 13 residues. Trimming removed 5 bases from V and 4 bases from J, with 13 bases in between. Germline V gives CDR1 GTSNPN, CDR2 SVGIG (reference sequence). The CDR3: CAWDRGRADTQYF. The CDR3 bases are TGTGCCTGGGATAGGGGGAGGGCAGATACGCAGTATTTT.

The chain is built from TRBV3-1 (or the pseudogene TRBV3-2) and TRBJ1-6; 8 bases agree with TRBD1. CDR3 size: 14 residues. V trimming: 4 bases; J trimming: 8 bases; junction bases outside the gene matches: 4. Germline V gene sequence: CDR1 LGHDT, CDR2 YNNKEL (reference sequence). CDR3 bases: TGTGCCAGCAGCCTGCAGGGGGCAGATTCACCCCTCCACTTT. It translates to CASSLQGADSPLHF.

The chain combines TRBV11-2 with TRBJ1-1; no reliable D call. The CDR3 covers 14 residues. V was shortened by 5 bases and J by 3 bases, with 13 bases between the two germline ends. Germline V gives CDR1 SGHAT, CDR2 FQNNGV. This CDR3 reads CASSHGREHTEAFF. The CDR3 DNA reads TGTGCCAGCAGCCATGGGAGGGAACACACTGAAGCTTTCTTT.

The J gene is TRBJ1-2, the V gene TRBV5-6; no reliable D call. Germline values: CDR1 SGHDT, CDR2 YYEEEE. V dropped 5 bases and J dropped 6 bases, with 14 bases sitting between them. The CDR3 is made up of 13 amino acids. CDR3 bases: TGTGCCAGCAGACTCAAGCCGGGGAATGGCTACACCTTC. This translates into CASRLKPGNGYTF.

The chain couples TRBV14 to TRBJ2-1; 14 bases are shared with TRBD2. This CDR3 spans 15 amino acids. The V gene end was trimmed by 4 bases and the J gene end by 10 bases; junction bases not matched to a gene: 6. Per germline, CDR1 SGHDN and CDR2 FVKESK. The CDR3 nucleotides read TGTGCCAGCAGCCCGACTAGCGGGGGGGCAGGGGAGCAGTTCTTC. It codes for CASSPTSGGAGEQFF.

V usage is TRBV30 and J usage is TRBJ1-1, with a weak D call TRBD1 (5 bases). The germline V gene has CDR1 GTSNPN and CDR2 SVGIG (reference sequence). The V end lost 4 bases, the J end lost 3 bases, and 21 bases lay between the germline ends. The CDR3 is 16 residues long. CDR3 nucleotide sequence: TGTGCCTGGAAAAGAAGGGGCGCTACCTTCGACACTGAAGCTTTCTTT. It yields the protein CAWKRRGATFDTEAFF. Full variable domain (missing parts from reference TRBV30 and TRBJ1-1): SQTIHQWPATLVQPVGSPLSLECTVEGTSNPNLYWYRQAAGRGLQLLFYSVGIGQISSEVPQNLSASRPQDRQFILSSKKLLLSDSGFYLCAWKRRGATFDTEAFFGQGTRLTVV.

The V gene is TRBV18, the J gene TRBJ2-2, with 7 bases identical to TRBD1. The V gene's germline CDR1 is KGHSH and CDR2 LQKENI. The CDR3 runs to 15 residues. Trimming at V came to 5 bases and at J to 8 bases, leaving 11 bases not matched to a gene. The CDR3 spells CASSFGTAGEGELFF. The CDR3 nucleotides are TGTGCCAGCTCATTTGGGACAGCCGGCGAAGGGGAGCTGTTTTTT.

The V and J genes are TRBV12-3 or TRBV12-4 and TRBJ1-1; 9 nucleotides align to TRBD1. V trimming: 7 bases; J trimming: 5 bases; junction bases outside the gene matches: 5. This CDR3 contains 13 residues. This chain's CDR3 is CASTRQGGTEAFF. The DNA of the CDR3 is TGTGCCAGCACCCGACAGGGGGGTACTGAAGCTTTCTTT.

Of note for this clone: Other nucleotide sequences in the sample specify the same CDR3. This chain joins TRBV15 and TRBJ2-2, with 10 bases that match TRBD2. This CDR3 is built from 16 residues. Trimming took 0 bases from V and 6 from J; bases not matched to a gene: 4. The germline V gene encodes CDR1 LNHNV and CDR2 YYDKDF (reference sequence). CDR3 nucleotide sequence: TGTGCCACCAGCAGAGATCGAGCGGGGGGGTCCGGGGAGCTGTTTTTT. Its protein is CATSRDRAGGSGELFF.

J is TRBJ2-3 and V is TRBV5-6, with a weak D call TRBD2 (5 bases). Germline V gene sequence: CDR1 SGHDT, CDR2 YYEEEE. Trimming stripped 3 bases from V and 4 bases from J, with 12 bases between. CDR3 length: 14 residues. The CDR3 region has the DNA TGTGCCAGCAGCTACTTCTCGAGGGCAGATACGCAGTATTTT. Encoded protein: CASSYFSRADTQYF. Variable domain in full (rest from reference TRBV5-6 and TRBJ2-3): DAGVTQSPTHLIKTRGQQVTLRCSPKSGHDTVSWYQQALGQGPQFIFQYYEEEERQRGNFPDRFSGHQFPNYSSELNVNALLLGDSALYLCASSYFSRADTQYFGPGTRLTVL.

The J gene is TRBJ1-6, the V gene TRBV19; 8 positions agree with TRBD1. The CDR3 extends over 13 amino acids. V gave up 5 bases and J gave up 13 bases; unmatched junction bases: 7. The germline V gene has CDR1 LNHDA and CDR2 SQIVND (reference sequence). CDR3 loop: CASSPGQGSPLHF. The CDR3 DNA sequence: TGTGCCAGTAGTCCCGGACAGGGTAGCCCCCTCCACTTT.

CDR3 DNA: TGTGCCAGCAGTTACACCGGGACACCGAACACTGAAGCTTTCTTT. It encodes CASSYTGTPNTEAFF. The gene calls are TRBV6-2 or TRBV6-3 and TRBJ1-1; perhaps TRBD1 as D (6 bases). The CDR3 has 15 amino acids. Trimming pared 2 bases from V and 1 base from J, leaving 11 bases between. Germline V gives CDR1 MNHEY, CDR2 SVGEGT.

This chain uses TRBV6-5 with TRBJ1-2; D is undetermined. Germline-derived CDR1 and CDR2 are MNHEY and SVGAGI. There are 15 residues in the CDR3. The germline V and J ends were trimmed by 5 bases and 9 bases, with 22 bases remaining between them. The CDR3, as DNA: TGTGCCAGCAGTCCTTTGGGAGGTTCTTCCCTCAGCTACACCTTC. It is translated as CASSPLGGSSLSYTF.

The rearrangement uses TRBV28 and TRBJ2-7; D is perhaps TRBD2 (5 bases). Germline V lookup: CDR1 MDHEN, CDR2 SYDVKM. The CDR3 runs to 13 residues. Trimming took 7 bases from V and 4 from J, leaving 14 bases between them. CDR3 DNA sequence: TGTGCCAGCAAAAGGGTGGGGAGATACGAGCAGTACTTC. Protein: CASKRVGRYEQYF.

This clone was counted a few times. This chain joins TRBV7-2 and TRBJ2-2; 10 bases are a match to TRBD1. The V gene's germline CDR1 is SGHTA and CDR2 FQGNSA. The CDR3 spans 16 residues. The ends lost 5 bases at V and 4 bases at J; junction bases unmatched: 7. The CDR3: CASSVRQGAGTGELFF. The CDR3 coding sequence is TGTGCCAGCAGCGTGAGACAGGGGGCTGGCACCGGGGAGCTGTTTTTT.